This TCR beta chain derives from a study of blood T cells in healthy people across ages. Overall study findings and caveats: It was found that TCR beta diversity correlated strongly with the percentage of naive T cells. In older individuals, TCR beta diversity per million T cells was lower, falling roughly linearly with age.

Note on this clonotype: Its target is not known.

Using a J-beta primer mix together with a sample-barcoded 5' primer, a second PCR was run for about 6 to 12 cycles. Each single sample gave us at least 2.5 million CDR3-containing paired-end reads. TCRdb recomputed calls from the 5' RACE reads with MiXCR, one row per CDR3 protein. The sample yields roughly 1,700,000 distinct CDR3 sequences, roughly 28% seen once. Germline V gene lookup returns CDR1 SNHLY and CDR2 FYNNEI. Trimming took 6 bases from V and 10 from J, leaving 16 bases between them. The CDR3 contains 13 residues. This TCR was sampled from a woman under 40 in good health. The chain carries TRBV2 and TRBJ2-1, with D perhaps being TRBD1 or TRBD2 (5 bases each). The sequenced material came from blood. DNA of the CDR3: TGTGCCAGCAGGACACCAGGGAGTCCCGAGCAGTTCTTC. Its protein product is CASRTPGSPEQFF.